This T cell receptor (beta chain) was captured in a study of long-term antiretroviral therapy in people with HIV. Study-level findings and limits: Clones expanded before ART dominated the repertoire at all time points. Post-ART, diversity grew, though it stayed under transplant donor control levels.

For this clone: As yet, its antigen is unknown.

Every one of the donors gave at least one pre-ART PBMC sample and at least two post-ART PBMC samples. They ran version v3.0 of the immunoSEQ assay at survey level. Sequencing aimed at about 35,000-55,000 T-cell genomes per sample. The assay was immunoSEQ multiplex PCR, and TCRdb's table has in-frame clones only and misses some. Among roughly 14,000 clones listed, over 65% were seen once. Germline loops: CDR1 SGHDT, CDR2 YYEEEE. The trim removed 0 bases at V and 5 bases at J, leaving 9 bases unmatched. The CDR3 is 17 amino acids. The source material was unsorted PBMCs, sampled 1.3 years before starting antiretroviral therapy. This chain links TRBV5-6 with TRBJ2-3; 10 bases are a match to TRBD1. This clonotype originated in a man aged 35 to 55 with HIV. The CDR3 protein is CASSLGPGQGKGDTQYF. The CDR3 region has the DNA TGTGCCAGCAGCTTGGGTCCGGGACAGGGGAAGGGAGATACGCAGTATTTT.